What follows describes a single TCR beta chain. Between the trimmed V and J ends, which lost 3 bases and 6 bases, there was a span of 9 bases. The CDR3 length is 12 residues. Per germline, CDR1 SGHVS and CDR2 FQNEAQ. This sample was included in a study of T cell repertoires in ileal Crohn's disease. Across the study: All patients had surgery for stricturing (about 60%) or penetrating (around 40%) disease.

The assay was immunoSEQ multiplex PCR, and TCRdb's table has in-frame clones only and misses some. The sample gives about 7,200 clones, around 86% of which show up once; 10% is in the top ten. Time point specified: inflamed ileum from the surgical specimen. The sequence was obtained from an adult with Crohn's disease. The rearrangement uses TRBV7-8 and TRBJ2-7; D not certain. The sample comprised ileal tissue. CDR3 sequence (DNA): TGTGCCAGCAGCTTGCCCGGACGCGAGCAGTACTTC. This codes for CASSLPGREQYF.